The rows below give T cell receptor beta chains drawn from one sample of a study of beta chain features in type 1 diabetes. The method was immunoSEQ multiplex PCR; TCRdb's version includes in-frame clones alone and lacks a portion of them. In the table there are 310,000 or so clones, 9.3% of which are singletons. The sample taken for sequencing was central memory CD4+ T cells from blood. These TCRs come from a man younger than 45 with type 1 diabetes. Each CDR3 is given without its conserved first and last residue. Not all rows give a size; the values are once, few, many and, for expanded clones, a class.

j_call,clone_size,v_call,cdr3_aa
TRBJ2-3,NA,TRBV7-2,PPDTQY
TRBJ2-5,NA,TRBV4-3,ASSQDPGRETQY
TRBJ2-7,many,TRBV7-9,ASSFGQGLDEQY
TRBJ1-2,few,TRBV6-5,ASSRGGYSYGYT
TRBJ2-3,NA,TRBV30,AKSRLADVTQY
TRBJ1-2,NA,TRBV14,ASSQVRGDYGYT
TRBJ2-5,NA,TRBV18,ASSPVYSQETQY
TRBJ2-5,few,TRBV7-2,ASSLIGQGPETQY
TRBJ1-2,NA,TRBV4-3,ASSPQNGRGQYGYT
TRBJ2-3,NA,TRBV7-9,ASSLESGTSGTDTQY
TRBJ2-2,NA,TRBV7-6,ASNWGDTGELF
TRBJ1-1,NA,TRBV5-1,ASSFVRSNTEAF
TRBJ2-4,NA,TRBV5-1,ASSPDEGSIQY
TRBJ2-3,few,TRBV11-2,ASSLAPSGGSTDTQY
TRBJ2-3,NA,TRBV29-1,SVDGGGAYTQY
TRBJ2-7,NA,TRBV27,ASSLSGDRGYEQY
TRBJ2-3,few,TRBV2,ASRGLASTDTQY
TRBJ2-1,NA,TRBV28,ASSLWGQRRDEQF
TRBJ2-1,few,TRBV18,ASSPLTGAAV
TRBJ2-7,few,TRBV5-1,ASSHGSYEQY
TRBJ2-3,few,TRBV6-6,ASSPNRDATDTQY
TRBJ2-3,NA,TRBV6-6,ASSPDLDTQY
TRBJ1-6,NA,TRBV5-4,ASSLGGSSYNSPLH
TRBJ1-6,NA,TRBV23-1,ASSHPGAGHSYNSPLH
TRBJ2-1,few,TRBV11-3,ASSLRNSYNEQF
TRBJ2-2,many,TRBV4-1,ASSQDYGTGELF
TRBJ2-3,NA,TRBV6-1,ASRRTTDTQY
TRBJ1-2,NA,TRBV28,ASTVPGTAYGYT
TRBJ2-7,many,TRBV4-3,ASSQERPGALGEQY
TRBJ2-7,few,TRBV7-9,ASSSQRDSSEQY
TRBJ2-7,NA,TRBV9,ASSVNEGYEQY